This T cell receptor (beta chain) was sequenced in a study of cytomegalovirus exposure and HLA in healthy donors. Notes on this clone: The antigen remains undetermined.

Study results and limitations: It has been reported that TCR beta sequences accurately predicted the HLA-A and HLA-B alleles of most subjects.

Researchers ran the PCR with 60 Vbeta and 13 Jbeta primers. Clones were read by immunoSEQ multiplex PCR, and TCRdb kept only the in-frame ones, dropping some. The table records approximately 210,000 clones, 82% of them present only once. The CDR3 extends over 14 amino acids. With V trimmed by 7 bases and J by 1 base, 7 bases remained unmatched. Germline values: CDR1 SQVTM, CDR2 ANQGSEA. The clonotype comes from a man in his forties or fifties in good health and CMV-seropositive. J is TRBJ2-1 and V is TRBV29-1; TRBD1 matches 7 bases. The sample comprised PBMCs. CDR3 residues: CSARTGPSYNEQFF. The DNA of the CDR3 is TGCAGCGCGCGGACAGGACCTTCCTACAATGAGCAGTTCTTC.